This TCR beta chain was captured by sequencing in a study of OX40 agonist ivuxolimab in advanced cancers. In the study overall: Cancers in dose escalation were hepatocellular, melanoma, renal cell and head and neck.

Blood specimens came from baseline, cycle 4 day 1, and cycle 7 day 1. Method: immunoSEQ multiplex PCR; TCRdb's copy keeps in-frame clones and lacks some. The table shows around 82,000 clones, with almost 90% occurring only once. CDR3 size: 13 residues. V lost 3 bases and J lost 5; bases outside the gene matches: 3. Germline V gene sequence: CDR1 KGHSH, CDR2 LQKENI. The TCR was taken from an adult with an advanced solid tumor such as melanoma, head and neck, liver or kidney cancer. The chain recombines TRBV18 with TRBJ2-5; 7 bases are a match to TRBD1. The material was CD4+ or CD8+ T cells sorted from blood, obtained in a trial of the OX40 agonist ivuxolimab. The CDR3 loop is CASSPTGSETQYF. The CDR3 nucleotides are TGTGCCAGCTCACCGACAGGGTCGGAGACCCAGTACTTC.